This section outlines one T cell receptor (beta chain) sequence together with its context. The antigen is unknown. The data derive from a study of neoadjuvant nivolumab and ipilimumab in lung cancer. The CDR3 is made up of 15 amino acids. Germline V lookup: CDR1 SEHNR, CDR2 FQNEAQ (reference sequence). V was trimmed by 5 bases and J by 6 bases, leaving 20 bases between them. General study findings and limits: From pretherapy to surgery, tumor richness and clonality rose with dual therapy.

Repertoires were generated with immunoSEQ multiplex PCR, while TCRdb's copy carries only in-frame clones and drops some. The table lists approximately 23,000 clones, approximately 81% of them singletons. The gene calls are TRBV7-9 and TRBJ2-7; D gene uncertain. Sequencing used peripheral blood, obtained before neoadjuvant nivolumab, alone or with ipilimumab. This clonotype was sampled from an adult with non-small cell lung cancer. CDR3 sequence (DNA): TGTGCCAGCAGCCCTACAACACCCACTACCAGCGAGCAGTACTTC. Residues: CASSPTTPTTSEQYF.